The clone carrying this T cell receptor beta chain was found many times. This sample is drawn from a study of low-dose radiotherapy and immunotherapy resistance in tumors. Study-wide context: Per fraction, Cohort 2 was given 1 Gy every two weeks, accumulating a total of 13 Gy over 26 weeks.

Time point indicated: before trial treatment. Over approximately 20 PCR cycles, TCRs were amplified from a constant-region primer and V-primer adapter. A single record per CDR3 protein comes from TCRdb applying MiXCR to the reads. The data show tens of thousands of distinct CDR3 sequences, with over 9.5% seen just once and about 6% held by the top ten. The ends were cut back, 5 bases at V and 2 bases at J, with 9 bases in the middle. The CDR3 runs 12 residues. Germline V gene lookup returns CDR1 SQVTM and CDR2 ANQGSEA. The chain is built from TRBV29-1 and TRBJ2-5; no firm D call. The clonotype originates from a female donor with ovarian cancer. Source: PBMCs, taken before treatment. The CDR3 sequence: CSVRTAQETQYF. The CDR3 bases are TGCAGCGTTCGAACAGCGCAAGAGACCCAGTACTTC.